A selection of T cell receptor beta chains follows, all from one sample in a study of identical twins. TCRdb fed the 5' RACE reads into MiXCR, producing one record per CDR3 protein. The sample yields 150,000 or so distinct CDR3 sequences, 3% to 4.5% seen once. Sequencing was done on a sample of memory T cells sorted from blood. These receptors originate from a man aged 18 to 29 in good health. Both conserved end residues are part of each CDR3. D genes are given only for firm matches. Not every row has a clone size; where given, it reads once, few, many or a size class.

cdr3_aa cdr3_nt v_call clone_size d_call j_call
CASTGASGGNNEQFF TGCGCCAGCACCGGGGCTAGCGGGGGGAACAATGAGCAGTTCTTC TRBV5-1 many TRBD2 TRBJ2-1
CASCDARGVSSPLHF TGTGCCAGCTGCGATGCTCGGGGTGTCAGTTCACCCCTCCACTTT TRBV25-1 many NA TRBJ1-6
CASSPYSSGNTIYF TGTGCCAGCAGCCCTTACAGCTCTGGAAACACCATATATTTT TRBV5-5 many NA TRBJ1-3
CASSLYSGTVTGELFF TGTGCCAGCAGCTTATATAGCGGGACCGTAACCGGGGAGCTGTTTTTT TRBV7-9 few TRBD2 TRBJ2-2
CASKGATMNTEAFF TGTGCCAGCAAAGGGGCCACCATGAACACTGAAGCTTTCTTT TRBV12-3/TRBV12-4 many NA TRBJ1-1
CASSLQGAPEAFF TGTGCCAGCAGCCTACAGGGGGCCCCTGAAGCTTTCTTT TRBV5-5 many TRBD1 TRBJ1-1
CAWSRLKAGGPTQYF TGTGCCTGGAGCCGTTTAAAGGCGGGAGGGCCGACACAGTACTTC TRBV30 NA TRBD2 TRBJ2-7
CASSYRSLNEKLFF TGCGCCAGCAGCTACAGGTCCTTAAATGAAAAACTGTTTTTT TRBV4-1 many NA TRBJ1-4
CASSQVLSTSGWVDTQYF TGTGCCAGCAGCCAAGTCTTGAGTACTAGCGGGTGGGTCGATACGCAGTATTTT TRBV14 NA TRBD2 TRBJ2-3
CASSRNRNYEQYF TGTGCCAGCAGCCGAAACAGGAACTACGAGCAGTACTTC TRBV5-6 many NA TRBJ2-7
CASSRGGGYPEAFF TGTGCCAGCAGTCGGGGGGGTGGGTATCCTGAAGCTTTCTTT TRBV2 many NA TRBJ1-1
CASSYGQGYSNQPQHF TGTGCCAGCAGTTACGGTCAAGGATATAGCAATCAGCCCCAGCATTTT TRBV6-2/TRBV6-3 many NA TRBJ1-5
CASSPDRRTNYEQYF TGTGCCAGCAGCCCCGACAGGCGAACTAATTACGAGCAGTACTTC TRBV7-2 many NA TRBJ2-7
CASSYQKPPSNQPQHF TGTGCCAGCAGTTACCAAAAGCCGCCTAGCAATCAGCCCCAGCATTTT TRBV6-5 many NA TRBJ1-5